This TCR beta chain was sequenced for a study of response to subunit inactivated influenza vaccine. TCRdb processed the RT-PCR reads anew with MiXCR; each CDR3 protein has one entry. This table has around 520,000 distinct CDR3 sequences, roughly 27% appearing once. The V and J ends lost 3 bases and 1 base respectively, with 4 bases between them. The CDR3 has 12 amino acids. Germline CDR1 reads DFQATT; CDR2 reads SNEGSKA (reference sequence). This clonotype has at least ten counts. The V call is TRBV20-1, the J call TRBJ1-5; unclear D gene. The sequences come from CD4+ T cells sorted from PBMCs, collected 5 to 6 days after vaccination. The receptor's source is a man in his forties or fifties who received an inactivated influenza vaccine. This CDR3 is CSASRSNQPQHF. CDR3 sequence (DNA): TGCAGTGCTAGTAGGAGCAATCAGCCCCAGCATTTT.